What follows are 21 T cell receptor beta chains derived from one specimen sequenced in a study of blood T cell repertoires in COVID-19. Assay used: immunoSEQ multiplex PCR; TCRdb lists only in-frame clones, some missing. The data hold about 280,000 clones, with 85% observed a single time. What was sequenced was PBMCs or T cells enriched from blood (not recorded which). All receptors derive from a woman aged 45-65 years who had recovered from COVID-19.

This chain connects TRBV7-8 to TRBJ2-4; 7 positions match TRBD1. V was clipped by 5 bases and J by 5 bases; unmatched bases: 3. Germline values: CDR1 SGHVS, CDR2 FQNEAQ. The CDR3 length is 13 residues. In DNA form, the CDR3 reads TGTGCCAGCAGCCTGGACAGGCAAAACATTCAGTACTTC. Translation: CASSLDRQNIQYF.

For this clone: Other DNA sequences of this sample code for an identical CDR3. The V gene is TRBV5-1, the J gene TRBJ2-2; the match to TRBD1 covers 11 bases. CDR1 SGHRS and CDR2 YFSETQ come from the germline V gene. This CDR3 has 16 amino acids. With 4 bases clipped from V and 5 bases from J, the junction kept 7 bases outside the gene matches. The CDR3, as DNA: TGCGCCAGCAGCCCCGGACAGGGGGCCTTTACCGGGGAGCTGTTTTTT. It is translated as CASSPGQGAFTGELFF.

The CDR3 protein is CASTLQGLGNQPQHF. For the CDR3, the DNA is TGTGCCAGCACCTTACAGGGGCTGGGGAATCAGCCCCAGCATTTT. The genes are TRBV28 and TRBJ1-5, with 7 positions matching TRBD1. The ends lost 7 bases at V and 4 bases at J; junction bases unmatched: 10. The germline CDR1 and CDR2 sequences are MDHEN and SYDVKM. This CDR3 region has 15 residues. Based on the CDR3 plus reference TRBV28 and TRBJ1-5, the full variable domain is DVKVTQSSRYLVKRTGEKVFLECVQDMDHENMFWYRQDPGLGLRLIYFSYDVKMKEKGDIPEGYSVSREKKERFSLILESASTNQTSMYLCASTLQGLGNQPQHFGDGTRLSIL.

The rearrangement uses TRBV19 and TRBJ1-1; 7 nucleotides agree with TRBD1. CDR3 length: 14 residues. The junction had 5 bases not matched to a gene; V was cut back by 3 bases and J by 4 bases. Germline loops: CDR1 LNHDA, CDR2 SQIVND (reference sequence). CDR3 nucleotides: TGTGCCAGTAGTATCAACAGGGGAGGCACTGAAGCTTTCTTT. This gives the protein CASSINRGGTEAFF. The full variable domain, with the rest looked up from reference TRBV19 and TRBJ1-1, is DGGITQSPKYLFRKEGQNVTLSCEQNLNHDAMYWYRQDPGQGLRLIYYSQIVNDFQKGDIAEGYSVSREKKESFPLTVTSAQKNPTAFYLCASSINRGGTEAFFGQGTRLTVV.

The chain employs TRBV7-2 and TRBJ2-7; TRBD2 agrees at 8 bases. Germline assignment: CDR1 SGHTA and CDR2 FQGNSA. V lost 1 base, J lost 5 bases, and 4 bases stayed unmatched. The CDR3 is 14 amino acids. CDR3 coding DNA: TGTGCCAGCAGCTTAGAGCCGGGAGGGGACGAGCAGTACTTC. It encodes CASSLEPGGDEQYF. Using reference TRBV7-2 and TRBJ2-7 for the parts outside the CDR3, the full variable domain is GAGVSQSPSNKVTEKGKDVELRCDPISGHTALYWYRQSLGQGLEFLIYFQGNSAPDKSGLPSDRFSAERTGGSVSTLTIQRTQQEDSAVYLCASSLEPGGDEQYFGPGTRLTVT.

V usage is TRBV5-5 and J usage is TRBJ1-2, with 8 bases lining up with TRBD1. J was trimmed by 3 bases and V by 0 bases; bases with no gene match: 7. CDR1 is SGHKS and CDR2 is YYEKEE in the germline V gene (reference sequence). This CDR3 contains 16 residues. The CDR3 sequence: CASSLGYRGIDYGYTF. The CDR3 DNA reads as TGTGCCAGCAGCTTGGGGTACAGGGGGATTGACTATGGCTACACCTTC.

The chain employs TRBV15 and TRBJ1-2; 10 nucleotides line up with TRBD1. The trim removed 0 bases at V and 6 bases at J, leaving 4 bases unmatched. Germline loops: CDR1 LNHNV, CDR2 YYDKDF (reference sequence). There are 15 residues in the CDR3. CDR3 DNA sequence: TGTGCCACCAGCAGAGATCAGGGGACAGGGGATGGCTACACCTTC. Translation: CATSRDQGTGDGYTF.

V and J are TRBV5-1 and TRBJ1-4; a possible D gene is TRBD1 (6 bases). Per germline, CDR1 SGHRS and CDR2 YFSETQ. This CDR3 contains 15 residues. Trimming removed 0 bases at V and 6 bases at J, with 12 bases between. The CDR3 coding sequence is TGCGCCAGCAGCTTGGATAGGACAGACTATGAAAAACTGTTTTTT. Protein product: CASSLDRTDYEKLFF.

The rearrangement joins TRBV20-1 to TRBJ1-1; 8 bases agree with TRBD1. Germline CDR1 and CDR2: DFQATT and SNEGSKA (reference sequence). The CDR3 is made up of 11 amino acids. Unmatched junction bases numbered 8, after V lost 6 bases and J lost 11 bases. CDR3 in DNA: TGCAGTGCACGGCGGACAGGGCCGGCTTTCTTT. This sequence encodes CSARRTGPAFF.

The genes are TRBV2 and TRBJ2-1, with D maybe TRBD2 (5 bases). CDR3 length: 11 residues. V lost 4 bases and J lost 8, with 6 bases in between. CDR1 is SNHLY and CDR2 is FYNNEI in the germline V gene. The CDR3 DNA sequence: TGTGCCAGCAGTGGGGAGTATGAGCAGTTCTTC. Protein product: CASSGEYEQFF.

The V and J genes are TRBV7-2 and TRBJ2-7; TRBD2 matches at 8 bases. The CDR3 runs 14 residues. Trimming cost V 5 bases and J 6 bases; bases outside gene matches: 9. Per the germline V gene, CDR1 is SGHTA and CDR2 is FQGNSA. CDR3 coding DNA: TGTGCCAGCAGCCGGACTAGCTTCGTCCCCGAGCAGTACTTC. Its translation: CASSRTSFVPEQYF.

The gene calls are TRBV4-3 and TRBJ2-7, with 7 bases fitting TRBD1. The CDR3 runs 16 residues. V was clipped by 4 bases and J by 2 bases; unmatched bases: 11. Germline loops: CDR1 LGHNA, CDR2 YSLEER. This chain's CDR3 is CASSRTTTGFPYEQYF. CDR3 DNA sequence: TGCGCCAGCAGCCGTACCACGACAGGGTTTCCCTACGAGCAGTACTTC.

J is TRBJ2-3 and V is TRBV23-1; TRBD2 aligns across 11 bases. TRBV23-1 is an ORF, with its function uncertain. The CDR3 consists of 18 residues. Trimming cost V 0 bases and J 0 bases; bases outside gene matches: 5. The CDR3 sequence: CASSQSRGTSGSTDTQYF. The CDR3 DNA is TGCGCCAGCAGTCAATCGCGTGGGACTAGCGGTAGCACAGATACGCAGTATTTT.

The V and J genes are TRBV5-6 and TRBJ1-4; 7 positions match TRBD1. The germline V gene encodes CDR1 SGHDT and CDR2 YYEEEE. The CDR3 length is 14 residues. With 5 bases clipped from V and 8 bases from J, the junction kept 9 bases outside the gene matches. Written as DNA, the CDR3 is TGTGCCAGCAGAATACAGGGGACTAGGGAAAAACTGTTTTTT. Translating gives CASRIQGTREKLFF.

The CDR3 sequence: CASSRERGYEQYF. CDR3 DNA: TGTGCCAGCAGCAGGGAAAGGGGTTACGAGCAGTACTTC. The rearrangement links TRBV7-6 to TRBJ2-7, with D tentatively TRBD1 (5 bases). Germline assignment: CDR1 SGHVS and CDR2 FNYEAQ. This CDR3 region has 13 residues. Trimming took 5 bases from V and 4 from J, leaving 12 bases between them.

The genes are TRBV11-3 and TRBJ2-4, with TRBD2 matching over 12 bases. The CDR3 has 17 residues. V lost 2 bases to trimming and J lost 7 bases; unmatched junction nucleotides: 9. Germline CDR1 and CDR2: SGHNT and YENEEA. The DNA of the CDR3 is TGTGCCAGCAGCTTAAGTTCGGCTAGCGGGAGGGGGAACATTCAGTACTTC. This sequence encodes CASSLSSASGRGNIQYF.

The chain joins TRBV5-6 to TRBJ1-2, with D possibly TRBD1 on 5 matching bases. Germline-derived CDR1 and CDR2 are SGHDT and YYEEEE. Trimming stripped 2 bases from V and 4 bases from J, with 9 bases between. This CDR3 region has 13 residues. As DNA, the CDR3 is TGTGCCAGCAGCTTTGACAGTGGCTATGGCTACACCTTC. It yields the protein CASSFDSGYGYTF.

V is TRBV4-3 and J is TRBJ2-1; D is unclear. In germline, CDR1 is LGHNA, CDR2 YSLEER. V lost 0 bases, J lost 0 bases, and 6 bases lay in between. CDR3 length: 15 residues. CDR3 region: CASSQDRGSYNEQFF. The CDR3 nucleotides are TGCGCCAGCAGCCAAGATCGAGGCTCCTACAATGAGCAGTTCTTC.

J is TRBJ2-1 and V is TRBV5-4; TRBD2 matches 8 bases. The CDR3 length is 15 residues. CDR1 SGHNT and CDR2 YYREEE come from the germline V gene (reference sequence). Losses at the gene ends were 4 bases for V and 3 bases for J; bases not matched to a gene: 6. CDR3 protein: CASSPDSGNYNEQFF. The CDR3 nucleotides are TGTGCCAGCAGCCCCGATAGCGGGAACTACAATGAGCAGTTCTTC.

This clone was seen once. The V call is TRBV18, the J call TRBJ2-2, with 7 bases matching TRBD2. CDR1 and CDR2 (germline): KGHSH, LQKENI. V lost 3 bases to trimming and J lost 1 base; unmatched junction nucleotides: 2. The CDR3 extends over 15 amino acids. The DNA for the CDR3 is TGTGCCAGCTCACCGGGACTACAGAACACCGGGGAGCTGTTTTTT. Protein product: CASSPGLQNTGELFF.

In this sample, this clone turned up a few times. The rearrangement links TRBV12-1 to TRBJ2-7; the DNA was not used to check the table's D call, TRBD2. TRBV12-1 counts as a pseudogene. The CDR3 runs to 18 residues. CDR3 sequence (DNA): TGTGCCAGCAGCTCACCCCCTCGAACTAGCGTAGTTTCCTACGAGCAGTACTTC. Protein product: CASSSPPRTSVVSYEQYF.